The 2 T cell receptor beta chains below all came from one sample that was sequenced in a study of blood T cell repertoires in COVID-19. Sequencing was performed with immunoSEQ multiplex PCR; in TCRdb, only in-frame clones are kept and a portion is missing. Here the sample spans 95,000 to 150,000 clones, roughly 90% being singletons. Sequencing input: peripheral blood. The receptors stem from a man in his forties with acute or convalescent COVID-19.

The J gene is TRBJ1-2, the V gene TRBV6-1; D is unresolved. CDR1 is MNHNS, CDR2 SASEGT, per germline. The CDR3 runs 14 residues. Between the trimmed V and J ends, which lost 2 bases and 8 bases, there was a span of 15 bases. This CDR3 reads CASSESGPGRGYTF. The CDR3 DNA reads TGTGCCAGCAGTGAATCCGGGCCTGGGAGAGGCTACACCTTC.

This chain joins TRBV19 and TRBJ1-2; 7 nucleotides align to TRBD1. The CDR3 sequence is 15 residues long. In germline, CDR1 is LNHDA, CDR2 SQIVND (reference sequence). V lost 5 bases and J lost 3; bases outside the gene matches: 9. Here the CDR3 reads CASSGRDRDHYGYTF. The CDR3 bases are TGTGCCAGTAGTGGAAGGGACAGAGATCACTATGGCTACACCTTC. The complete variable domain, with remaining parts taken from reference TRBV19 and TRBJ1-2, reads DGGITQSPKYLFRKEGQNVTLSCEQNLNHDAMYWYRQDPGQGLRLIYYSQIVNDFQKGDIAEGYSVSREKKESFPLTVTSAQKNPTAFYLCASSGRDRDHYGYTFGSGTRLTVV.